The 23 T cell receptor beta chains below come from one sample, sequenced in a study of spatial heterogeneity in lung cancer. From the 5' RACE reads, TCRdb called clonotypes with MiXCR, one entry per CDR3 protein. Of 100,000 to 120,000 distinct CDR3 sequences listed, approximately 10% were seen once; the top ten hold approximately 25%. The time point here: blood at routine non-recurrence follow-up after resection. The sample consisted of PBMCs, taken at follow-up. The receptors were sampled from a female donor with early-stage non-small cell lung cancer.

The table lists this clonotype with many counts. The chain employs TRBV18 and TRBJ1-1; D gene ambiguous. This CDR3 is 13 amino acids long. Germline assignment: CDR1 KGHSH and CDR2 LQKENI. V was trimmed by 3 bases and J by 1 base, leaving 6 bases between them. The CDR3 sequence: CASSPAENTEAFF. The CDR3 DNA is TGTGCCAGCTCACCCGCAGAGAACACTGAAGCTTTCTTT.

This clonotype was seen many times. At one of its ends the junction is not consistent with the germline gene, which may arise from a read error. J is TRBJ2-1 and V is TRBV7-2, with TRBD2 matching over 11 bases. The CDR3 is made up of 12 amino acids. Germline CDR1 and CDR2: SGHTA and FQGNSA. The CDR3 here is CASSTTSGSSIF. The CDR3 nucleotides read TGTGCCAGCAGCACCACTAGCGGGAGTTCTATCTTC.

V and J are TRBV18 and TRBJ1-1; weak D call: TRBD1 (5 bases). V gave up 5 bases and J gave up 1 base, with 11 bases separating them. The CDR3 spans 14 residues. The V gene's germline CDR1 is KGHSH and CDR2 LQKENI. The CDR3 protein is CASSSTGQNTEAFF. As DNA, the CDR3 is TGTGCCAGCTCATCCACAGGACAGAACACTGAAGCTTTCTTT. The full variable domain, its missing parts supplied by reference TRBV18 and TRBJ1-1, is NAGVMQNPRHLVRRRGQEARLRCSPMKGHSHVYWYRQLPEEGLKFMVYLQKENIIDESGMPKERFSAEFPKEGPSILRIQQVVRGDSAAYFCASSSTGQNTEAFFGQGTRLTVV.

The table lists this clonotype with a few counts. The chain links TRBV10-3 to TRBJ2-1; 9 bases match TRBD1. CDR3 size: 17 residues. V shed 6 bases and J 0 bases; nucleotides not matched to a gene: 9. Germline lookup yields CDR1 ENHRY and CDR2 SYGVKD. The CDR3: CAIRGPGTGSSYNEQFF. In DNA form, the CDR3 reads TGTGCCATCAGGGGTCCAGGGACAGGGAGCTCCTACAATGAGCAGTTCTTC.

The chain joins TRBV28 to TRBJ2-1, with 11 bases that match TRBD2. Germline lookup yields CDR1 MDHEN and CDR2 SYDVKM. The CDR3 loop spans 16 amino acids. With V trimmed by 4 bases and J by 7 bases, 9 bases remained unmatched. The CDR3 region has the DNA TGTGCCAGCAGTTCCCCCCTAGCGGGAGGTTGGAATGAGCAGTTCTTC. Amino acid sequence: CASSSPLAGGWNEQFF.

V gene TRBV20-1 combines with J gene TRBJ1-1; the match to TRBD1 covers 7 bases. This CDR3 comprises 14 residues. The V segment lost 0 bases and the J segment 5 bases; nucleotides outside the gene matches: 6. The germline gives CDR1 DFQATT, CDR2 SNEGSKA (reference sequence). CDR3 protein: CSARDAQGDTEAFF. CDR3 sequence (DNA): TGCAGTGCTAGAGATGCTCAGGGGGATACTGAAGCTTTCTTT.

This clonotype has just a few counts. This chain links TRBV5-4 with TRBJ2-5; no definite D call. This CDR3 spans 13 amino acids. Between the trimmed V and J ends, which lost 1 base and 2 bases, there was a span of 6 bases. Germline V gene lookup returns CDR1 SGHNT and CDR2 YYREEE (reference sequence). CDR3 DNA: TGTGCCAGCAGCTTGAGCTCTCAAGAGACCCAGTACTTC. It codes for CASSLSSQETQYF. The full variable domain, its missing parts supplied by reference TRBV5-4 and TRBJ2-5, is ETGVTQSPTHLIKTRGQQVTLRCSSQSGHNTVSWYQQALGQGPQFIFQYYREEENGRGNFPPRFSGLQFPNYSSELNVNALELDDSALYLCASSLSSQETQYFGPGTRLLVL.

CDR3 sequence: CASSPGLRGPSDTQYF. CDR3 bases: TGCGCCAGCAGCCCCGGTCTGAGGGGGCCCTCAGATACGCAGTATTTT. The chain recombines TRBV4-3 with TRBJ2-3; 7 bases fit TRBD1. Germline CDR1 LGHNA, CDR2 YSLEER. The CDR3 covers 16 residues. After removal of 4 bases from V and 4 bases from J, the junction contained 11 bases not matched to a gene.

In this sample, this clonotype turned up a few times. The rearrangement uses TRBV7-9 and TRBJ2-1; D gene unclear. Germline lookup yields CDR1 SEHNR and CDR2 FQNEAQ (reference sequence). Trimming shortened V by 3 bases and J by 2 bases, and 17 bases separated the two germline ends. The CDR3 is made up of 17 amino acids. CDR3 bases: TGTGCCAGCAGCTTTAAAATCCGAATCAACCCCTACAATGAGCAGTTCTTC. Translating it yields CASSFKIRINPYNEQFF.

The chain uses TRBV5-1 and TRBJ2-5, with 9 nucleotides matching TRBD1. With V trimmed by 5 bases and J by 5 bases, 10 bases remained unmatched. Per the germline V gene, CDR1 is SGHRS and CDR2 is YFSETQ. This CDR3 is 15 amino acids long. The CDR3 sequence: CASRRTGDEVETQYF. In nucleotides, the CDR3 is TGCGCCAGCAGGAGGACAGGGGATGAGGTGGAGACCCAGTACTTC.

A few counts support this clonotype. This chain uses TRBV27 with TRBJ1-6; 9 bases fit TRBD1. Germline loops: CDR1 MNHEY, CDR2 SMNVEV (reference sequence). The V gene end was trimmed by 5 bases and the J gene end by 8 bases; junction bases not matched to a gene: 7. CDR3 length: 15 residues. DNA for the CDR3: TGTGCCAGCAGTGTCTTGGACAGGGGTTATTCACCCCTCCACTTT. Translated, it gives CASSVLDRGYSPLHF.

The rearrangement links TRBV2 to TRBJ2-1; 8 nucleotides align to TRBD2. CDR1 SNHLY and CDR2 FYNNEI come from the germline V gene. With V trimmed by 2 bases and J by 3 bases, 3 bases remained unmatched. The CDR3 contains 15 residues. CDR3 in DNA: TGTGCCAGCAGTGAACGGGCGGGAGGCTACAATGAGCAGTTCTTC. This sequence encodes CASSERAGGYNEQFF. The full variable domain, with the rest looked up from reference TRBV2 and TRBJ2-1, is EPEVTQTPSHQVTQMGQEVILRCVPISNHLYFYWYRQILGQKVEFLVSFYNNEISEKSEIFDDQFSVERPDGSNFTLKIRSTKLEDSAMYFCASSERAGGYNEQFFGPGTRLTVL.

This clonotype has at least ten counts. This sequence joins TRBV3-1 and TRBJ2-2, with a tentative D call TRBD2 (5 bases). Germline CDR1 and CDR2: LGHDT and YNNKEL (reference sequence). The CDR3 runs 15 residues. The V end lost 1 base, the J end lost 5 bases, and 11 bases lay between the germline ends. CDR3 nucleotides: TGTGCCAGCAGCCAAGTTCCGGGATTGACCGGGGAGCTGTTTTTT. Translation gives CASSQVPGLTGELFF.

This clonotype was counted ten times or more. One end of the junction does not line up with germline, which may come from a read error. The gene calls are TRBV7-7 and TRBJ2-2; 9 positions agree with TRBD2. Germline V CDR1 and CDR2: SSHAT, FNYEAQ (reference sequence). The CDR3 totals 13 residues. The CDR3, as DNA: TGTGCTAGCAGTAGCGGGAGTGCCGGGGAGCTGTTTTTT. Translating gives CASSSGSAGELFF.

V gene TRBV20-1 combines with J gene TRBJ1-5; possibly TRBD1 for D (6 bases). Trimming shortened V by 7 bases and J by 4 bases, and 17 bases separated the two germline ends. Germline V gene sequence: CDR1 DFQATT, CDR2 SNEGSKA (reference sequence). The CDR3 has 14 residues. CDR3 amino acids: CSVSRGQLNQPQHF. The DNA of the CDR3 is TGCAGTGTATCACGGGGGCAGTTGAATCAGCCCCAGCATTTT.

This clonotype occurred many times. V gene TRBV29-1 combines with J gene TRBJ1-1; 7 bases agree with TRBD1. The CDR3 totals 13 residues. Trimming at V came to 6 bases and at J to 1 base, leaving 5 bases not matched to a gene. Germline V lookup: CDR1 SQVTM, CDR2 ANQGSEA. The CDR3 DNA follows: TGCAGCGTCCGACAGGGATCGAACACTGAAGCTTTCTTT. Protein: CSVRQGSNTEAFF.

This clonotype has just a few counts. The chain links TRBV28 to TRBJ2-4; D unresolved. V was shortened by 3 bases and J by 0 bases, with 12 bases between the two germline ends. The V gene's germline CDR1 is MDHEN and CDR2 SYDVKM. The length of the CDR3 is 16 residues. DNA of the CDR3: TGTGCCAGCAGTTTCCTTGTGGGGTCAGCCAAAAACATTCAGTACTTC. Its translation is CASSFLVGSAKNIQYF.

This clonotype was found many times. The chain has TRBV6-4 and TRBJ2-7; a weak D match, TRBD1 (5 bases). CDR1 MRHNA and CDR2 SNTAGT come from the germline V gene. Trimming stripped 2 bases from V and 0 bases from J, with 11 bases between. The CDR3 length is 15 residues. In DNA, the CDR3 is TGTGCCAGCAGTGACGTCCGGCAGGGCTCCTACGAGCAGTACGTC. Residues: CASSDVRQGSYEQYV.

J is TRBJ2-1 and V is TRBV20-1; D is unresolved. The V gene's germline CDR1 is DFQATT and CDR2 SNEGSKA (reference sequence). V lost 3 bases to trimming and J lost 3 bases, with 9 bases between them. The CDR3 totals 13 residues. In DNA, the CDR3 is TGCAGTGCTAGGCGCACTAACTACAATGAGCAGTTCTTC. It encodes CSARRTNYNEQFF.

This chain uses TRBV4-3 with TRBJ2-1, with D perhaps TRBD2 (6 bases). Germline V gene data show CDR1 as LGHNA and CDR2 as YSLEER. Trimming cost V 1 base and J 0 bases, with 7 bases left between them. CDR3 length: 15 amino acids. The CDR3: CASSQGSGSYNEQFF. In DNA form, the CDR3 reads TGCGCCAGCAGCCAAGGTAGCGGCTCCTACAATGAGCAGTTCTTC.

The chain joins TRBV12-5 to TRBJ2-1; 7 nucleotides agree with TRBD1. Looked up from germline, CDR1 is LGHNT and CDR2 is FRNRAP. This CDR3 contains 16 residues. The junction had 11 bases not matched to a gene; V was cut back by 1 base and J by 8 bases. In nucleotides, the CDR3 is TGTGCTAGTGGTTTGGGGGGTGGAACAGGGGACCATGAGCAGTTCTTC. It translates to CASGLGGGTGDHEQFF.

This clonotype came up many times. CDR3: CASKTSGYSYEQYF. The CDR3 coding sequence is TGTGCCAGCAAAACTAGCGGTTACTCCTACGAGCAGTACTTC. The rearrangement joins TRBV25-1 to TRBJ2-7; 8 nucleotides match TRBD2. Germline-derived CDR1 and CDR2 are MGHDK and SYGVNS. Trimming removed 7 bases from V and 0 bases from J; junction bases left unmatched: 5. This CDR3 comprises 14 residues.

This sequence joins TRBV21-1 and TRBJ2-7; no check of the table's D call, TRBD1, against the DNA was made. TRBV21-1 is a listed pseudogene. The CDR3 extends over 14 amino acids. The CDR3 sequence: CASSNLSQGNEQYV. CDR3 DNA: TGTGCCAGCAGCAACCTATCACAGGGTAACGAGCAGTACGTC.